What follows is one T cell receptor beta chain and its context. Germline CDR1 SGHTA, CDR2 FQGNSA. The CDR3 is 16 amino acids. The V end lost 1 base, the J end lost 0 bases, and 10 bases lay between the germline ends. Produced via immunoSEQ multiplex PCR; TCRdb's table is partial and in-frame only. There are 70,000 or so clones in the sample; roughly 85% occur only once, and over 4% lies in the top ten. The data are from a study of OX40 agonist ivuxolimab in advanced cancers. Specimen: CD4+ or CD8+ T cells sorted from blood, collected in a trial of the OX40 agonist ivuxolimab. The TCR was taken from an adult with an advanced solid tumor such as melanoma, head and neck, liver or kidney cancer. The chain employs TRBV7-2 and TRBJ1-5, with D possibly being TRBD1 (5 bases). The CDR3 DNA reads TGTGCCAGCAGCTTAGTTGAGGGGTTTAGCAATCAGCCCCAGCATTTT. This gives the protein CASSLVEGFSNQPQHF.